This TCR beta chain emerged from a study of blood T cell repertoires in COVID-19. Study overall: COVID-19 samples from acute and convalescent phases originated in the United States, Italy and Spain. Sources were T cells, B-cell-depleted T cells, or PBMCs; the material itself was cDNA or gDNA.

In the original processing: Researchers report that nucleated cell counts were estimated from reference gene primer amplification. The data were produced by immunoSEQ multiplex PCR, yet TCRdb's version contains in-frame clones alone and is incomplete. V and J calls and clone size are those listed in that table; D and trimming were worked out from the DNA. The sample includes about 170,000 clones, 82% of them seen just once. Sequencing was performed on peripheral blood. This sequence was found in a woman older than 75 with active or convalescent COVID-19.

The CDR3 nucleotides are TGTGCCAGCAGCTTAGATCTAGCGGGAGTAACAGGCACCGGGGAGCTGTTTTTT. Translating it yields CASSLDLAGVTGTGELFF. The chain has TRBV7-8 and TRBJ2-2; 10 positions match TRBD2. V lost 1 base and J lost 4; bases outside the gene matches: 9. Germline CDR1 reads SGHVS; CDR2 reads FQNEAQ. There are 18 residues in the CDR3.